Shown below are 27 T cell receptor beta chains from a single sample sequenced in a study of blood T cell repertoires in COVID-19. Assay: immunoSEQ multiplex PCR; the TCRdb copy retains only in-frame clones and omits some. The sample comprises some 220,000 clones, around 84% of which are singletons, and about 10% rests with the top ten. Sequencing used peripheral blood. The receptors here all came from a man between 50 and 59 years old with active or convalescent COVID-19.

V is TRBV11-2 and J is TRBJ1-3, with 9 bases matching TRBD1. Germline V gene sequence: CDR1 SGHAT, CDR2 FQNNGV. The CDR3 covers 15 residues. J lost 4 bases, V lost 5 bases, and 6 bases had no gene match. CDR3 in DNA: TGTGCCAGCAGCCCGGGACAGGGATCCGGAAACACCATATATTTT. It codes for CASSPGQGSGNTIYF.

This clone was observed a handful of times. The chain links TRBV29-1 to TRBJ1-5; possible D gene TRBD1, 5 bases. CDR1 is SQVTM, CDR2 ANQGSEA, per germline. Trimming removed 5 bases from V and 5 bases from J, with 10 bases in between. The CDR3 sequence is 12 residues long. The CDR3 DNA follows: TGCAGCGTTTCGACGGGGGATCAGCCCCAGCATTTT. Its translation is CSVSTGDQPQHF.

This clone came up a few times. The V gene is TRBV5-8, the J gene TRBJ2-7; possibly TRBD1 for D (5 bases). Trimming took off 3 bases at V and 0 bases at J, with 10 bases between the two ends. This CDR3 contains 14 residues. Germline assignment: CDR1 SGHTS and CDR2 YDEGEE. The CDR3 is CASSSWTRSYEQYF. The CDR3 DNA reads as TGTGCCAGCAGCTCCTGGACACGCTCCTACGAGCAGTACTTC.

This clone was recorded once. The CDR3 sequence: CASSERGGGNIQYF. CDR3 DNA: TGTGCCAGCAGTGAAAGAGGTGGGGGGAACATTCAGTACTTC. The J gene is TRBJ2-4, the V gene TRBV6-1; D perhaps matches TRBD2 (6 bases). Germline loops: CDR1 MNHNS, CDR2 SASEGT. The CDR3 runs to 14 residues. The V and J ends lost 2 bases and 7 bases respectively, with 12 bases between them.

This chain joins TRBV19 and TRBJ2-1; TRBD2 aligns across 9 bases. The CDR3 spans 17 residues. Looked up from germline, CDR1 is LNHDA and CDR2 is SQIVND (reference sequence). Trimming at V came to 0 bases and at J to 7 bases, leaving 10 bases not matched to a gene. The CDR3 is CASSIDQIAGDTNEQFF. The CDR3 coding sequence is TGTGCCAGTAGTATAGATCAAATAGCGGGAGATACGAATGAGCAGTTCTTC.

Written as DNA, the CDR3 is TGCGCCAGCAGCCAAGGGGTGGGGCCTAACTATGGCTACACCTTC. It specifies CASSQGVGPNYGYTF. The rearrangement joins TRBV4-3 to TRBJ1-2, with D possibly TRBD1 on 5 matching bases. Germline CDR1 reads LGHNA; CDR2 reads YSLEER. Trimming cost V 1 base and J 0 bases, with 9 bases left between them. This CDR3 spans 15 amino acids.

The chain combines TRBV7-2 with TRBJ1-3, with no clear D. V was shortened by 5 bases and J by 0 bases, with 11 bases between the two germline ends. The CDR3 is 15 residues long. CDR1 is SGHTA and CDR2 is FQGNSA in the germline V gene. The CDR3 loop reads CASSTQQSSGNTIYF. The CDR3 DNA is TGTGCCAGCAGCACCCAACAGAGCTCTGGAAACACCATATATTTT.

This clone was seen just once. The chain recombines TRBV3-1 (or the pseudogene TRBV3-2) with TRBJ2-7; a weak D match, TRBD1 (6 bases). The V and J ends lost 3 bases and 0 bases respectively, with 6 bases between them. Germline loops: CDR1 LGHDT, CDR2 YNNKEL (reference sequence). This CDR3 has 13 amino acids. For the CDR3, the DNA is TGTGCCAGCAGCCAGGACAGCTCCTACGAGCAGTACGTC. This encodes CASSQDSSYEQYV.

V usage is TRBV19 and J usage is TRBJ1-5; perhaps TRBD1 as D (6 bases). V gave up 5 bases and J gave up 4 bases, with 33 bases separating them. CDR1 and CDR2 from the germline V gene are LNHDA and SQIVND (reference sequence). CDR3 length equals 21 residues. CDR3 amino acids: CASSSPLLTPGRGTSNQPQHF. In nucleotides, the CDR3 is TGTGCCAGTAGTTCACCGCTACTAACCCCTGGCAGGGGCACCAGTAATCAGCCCCAGCATTTT. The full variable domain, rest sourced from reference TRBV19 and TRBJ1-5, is DGGITQSPKYLFRKEGQNVTLSCEQNLNHDAMYWYRQDPGQGLRLIYYSQIVNDFQKGDIAEGYSVSREKKESFPLTVTSAQKNPTAFYLCASSSPLLTPGRGTSNQPQHFGDGTRLSIL.

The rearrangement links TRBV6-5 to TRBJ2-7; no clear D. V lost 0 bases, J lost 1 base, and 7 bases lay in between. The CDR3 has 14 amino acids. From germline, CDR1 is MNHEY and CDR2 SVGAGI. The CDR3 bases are TGTGCCAGCAGTTACTCGATCGGGTCCTACGAGCAGTACTTC. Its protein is CASSYSIGSYEQYF.

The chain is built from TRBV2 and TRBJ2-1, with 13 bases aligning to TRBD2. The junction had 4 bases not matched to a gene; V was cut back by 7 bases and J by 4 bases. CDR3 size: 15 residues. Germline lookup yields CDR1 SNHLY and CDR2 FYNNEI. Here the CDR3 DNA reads TGTGCCAGCATCCGACTAGCGGGAGGTTACAATGAGCAGTTCTTC. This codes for CASIRLAGGYNEQFF.

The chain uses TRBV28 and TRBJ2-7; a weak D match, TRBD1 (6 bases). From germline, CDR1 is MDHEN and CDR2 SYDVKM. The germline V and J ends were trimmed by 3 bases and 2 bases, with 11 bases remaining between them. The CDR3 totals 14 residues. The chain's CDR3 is CASSLAGVTYEQYF. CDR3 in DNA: TGTGCCAGCAGTTTGGCAGGGGTCACCTACGAGCAGTACTTC. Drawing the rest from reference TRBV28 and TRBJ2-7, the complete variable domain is DVKVTQSSRYLVKRTGEKVFLECVQDMDHENMFWYRQDPGLGLRLIYFSYDVKMKEKGDIPEGYSVSREKKERFSLILESASTNQTSMYLCASSLAGVTYEQYFGPGTRLTVT.

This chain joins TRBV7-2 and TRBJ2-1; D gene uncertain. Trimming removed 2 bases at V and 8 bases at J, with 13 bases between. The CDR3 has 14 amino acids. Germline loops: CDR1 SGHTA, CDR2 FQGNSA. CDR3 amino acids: CASSLSSPPYEQFF. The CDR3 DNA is TGTGCCAGCAGCTTATCCTCCCCTCCTTATGAGCAGTTCTTC.

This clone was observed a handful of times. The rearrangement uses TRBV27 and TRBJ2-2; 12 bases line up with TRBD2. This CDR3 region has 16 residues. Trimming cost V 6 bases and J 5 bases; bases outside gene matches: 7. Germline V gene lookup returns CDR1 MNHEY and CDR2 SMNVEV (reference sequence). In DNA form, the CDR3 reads TGTGCCAGCAGCTCTAGCGGGGGGGCGTGGACCGGGGAGCTGTTTTTT. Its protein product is CASSSSGGAWTGELFF.

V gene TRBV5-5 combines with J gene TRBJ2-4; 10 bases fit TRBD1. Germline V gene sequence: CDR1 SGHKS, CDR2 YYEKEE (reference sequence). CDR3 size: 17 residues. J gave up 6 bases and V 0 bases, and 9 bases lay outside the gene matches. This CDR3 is CASSLVTGGEVGNIQYF. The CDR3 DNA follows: TGTGCCAGCAGCTTGGTGACAGGGGGCGAGGTAGGAAACATTCAGTACTTC.

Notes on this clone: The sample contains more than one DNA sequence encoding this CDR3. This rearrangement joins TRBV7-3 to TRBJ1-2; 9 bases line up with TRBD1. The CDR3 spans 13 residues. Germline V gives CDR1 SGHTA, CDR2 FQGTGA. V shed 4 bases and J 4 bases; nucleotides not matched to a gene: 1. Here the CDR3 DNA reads TGTGCCAGCAGCTCGGGACAGGGCTATGGCTACACCTTC. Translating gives CASSSGQGYGYTF.

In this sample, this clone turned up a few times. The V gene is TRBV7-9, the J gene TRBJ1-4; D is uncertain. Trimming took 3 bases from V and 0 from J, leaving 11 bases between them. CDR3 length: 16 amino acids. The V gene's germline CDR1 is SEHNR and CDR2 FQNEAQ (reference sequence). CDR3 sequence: CASSLNAYSTNEKLFF. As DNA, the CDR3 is TGTGCCAGCAGCTTGAACGCTTACTCAACTAATGAAAAACTGTTTTTT.

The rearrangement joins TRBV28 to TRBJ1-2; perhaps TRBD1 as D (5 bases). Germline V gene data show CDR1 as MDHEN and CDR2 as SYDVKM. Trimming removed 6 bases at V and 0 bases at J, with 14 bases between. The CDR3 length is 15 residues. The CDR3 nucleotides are TGTGCCAGCAGCTCTCAAGACAGTTCTAACTATGGCTACACCTTC. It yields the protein CASSSQDSSNYGYTF.

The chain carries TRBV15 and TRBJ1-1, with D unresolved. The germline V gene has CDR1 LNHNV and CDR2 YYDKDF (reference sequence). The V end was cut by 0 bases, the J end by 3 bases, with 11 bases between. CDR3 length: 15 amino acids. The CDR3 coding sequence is TGTGCCACCAGCAGAGATCTGAGGGCCTACACTGAAGCTTTCTTT. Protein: CATSRDLRAYTEAFF.

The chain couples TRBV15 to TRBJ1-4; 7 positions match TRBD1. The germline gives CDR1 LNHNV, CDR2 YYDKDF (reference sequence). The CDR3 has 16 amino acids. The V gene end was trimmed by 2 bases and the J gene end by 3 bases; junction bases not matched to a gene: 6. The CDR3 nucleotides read TGTGCCACCAGCAGAAACACAGGGGAGGCTAATGAAAAACTGTTTTTT. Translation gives CATSRNTGEANEKLFF.

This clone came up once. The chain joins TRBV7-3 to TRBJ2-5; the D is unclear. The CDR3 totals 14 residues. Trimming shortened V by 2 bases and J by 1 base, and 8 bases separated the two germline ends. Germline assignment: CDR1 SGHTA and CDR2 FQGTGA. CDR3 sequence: CASSLSPSQETQYF. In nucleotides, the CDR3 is TGTGCCAGCAGCTTATCTCCGAGCCAAGAGACCCAGTACTTC.

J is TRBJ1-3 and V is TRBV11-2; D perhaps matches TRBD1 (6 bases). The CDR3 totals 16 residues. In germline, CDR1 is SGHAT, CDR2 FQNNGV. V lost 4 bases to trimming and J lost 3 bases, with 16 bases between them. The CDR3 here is CASSSLQGRVGNTIYF. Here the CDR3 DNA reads TGTGCCAGCAGCTCACTACAGGGTAGGGTTGGAAACACCATATATTTT.

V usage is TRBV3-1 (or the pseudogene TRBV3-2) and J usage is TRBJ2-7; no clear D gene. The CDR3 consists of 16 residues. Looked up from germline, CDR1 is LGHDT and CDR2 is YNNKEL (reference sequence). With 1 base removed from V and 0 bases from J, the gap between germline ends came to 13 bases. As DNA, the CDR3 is TGTGCCAGCAGCCAAGTCATTACTACCTCCTCCTACGAGCAGTACGTC. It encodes CASSQVITTSSYEQYV.

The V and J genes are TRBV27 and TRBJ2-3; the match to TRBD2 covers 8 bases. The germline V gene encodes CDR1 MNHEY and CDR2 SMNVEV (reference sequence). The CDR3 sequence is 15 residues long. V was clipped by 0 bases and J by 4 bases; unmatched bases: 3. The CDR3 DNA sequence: TGTGCCAGCAGTTTATCGGCCGGGGGGGCAGATACGCAGTATTTT. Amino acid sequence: CASSLSAGGADTQYF.

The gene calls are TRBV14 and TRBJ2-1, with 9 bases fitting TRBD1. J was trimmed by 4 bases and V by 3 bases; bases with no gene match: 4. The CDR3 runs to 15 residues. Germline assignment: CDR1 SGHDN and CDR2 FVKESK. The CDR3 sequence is CASSHRDRVYNEQFF. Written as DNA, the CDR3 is TGTGCCAGCAGCCACCGGGACAGGGTGTACAATGAGCAGTTCTTC.

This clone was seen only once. The CDR3 DNA sequence: TGTGCCAGCAGCCAAGATATTAGGGGTTATAATTCACCCCTCCACTTT. It translates to CASSQDIRGYNSPLHF. The J gene is TRBJ1-6, the V gene TRBV3-1 (or the pseudogene TRBV3-2); perhaps TRBD1 as D (5 bases). The V end was cut by 0 bases, the J end by 4 bases, with 10 bases between. Germline V CDR1 and CDR2: LGHDT, YNNKEL (reference sequence). CDR3 length: 16 amino acids.

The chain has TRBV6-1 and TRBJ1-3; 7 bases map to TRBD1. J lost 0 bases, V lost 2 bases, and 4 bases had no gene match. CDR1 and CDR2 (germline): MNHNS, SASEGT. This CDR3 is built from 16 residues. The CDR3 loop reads CASSEIGGYSGNTIYF. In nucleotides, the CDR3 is TGTGCCAGCAGTGAAATAGGGGGCTACTCTGGAAACACCATATATTTT.